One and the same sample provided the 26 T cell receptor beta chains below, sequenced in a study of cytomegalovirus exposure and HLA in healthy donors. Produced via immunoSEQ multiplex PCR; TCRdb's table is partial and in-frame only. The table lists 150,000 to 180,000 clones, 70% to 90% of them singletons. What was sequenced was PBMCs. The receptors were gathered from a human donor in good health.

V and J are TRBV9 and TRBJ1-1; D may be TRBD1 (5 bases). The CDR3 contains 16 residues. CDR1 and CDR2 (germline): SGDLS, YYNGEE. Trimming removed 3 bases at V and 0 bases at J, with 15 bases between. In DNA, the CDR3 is TGTGCCAGCAGCGGGGGCCCTAGCGGTATGAACACTGAAGCTTTCTTT. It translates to CASSGGPSGMNTEAFF.

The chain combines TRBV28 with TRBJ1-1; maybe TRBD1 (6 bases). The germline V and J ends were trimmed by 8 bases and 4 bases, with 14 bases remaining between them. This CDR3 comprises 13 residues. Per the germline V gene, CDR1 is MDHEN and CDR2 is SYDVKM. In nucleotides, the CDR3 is TGTGCCAGCGGTAGACAGGCGCCCACTGAAGCTTTCTTT. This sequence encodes CASGRQAPTEAFF.

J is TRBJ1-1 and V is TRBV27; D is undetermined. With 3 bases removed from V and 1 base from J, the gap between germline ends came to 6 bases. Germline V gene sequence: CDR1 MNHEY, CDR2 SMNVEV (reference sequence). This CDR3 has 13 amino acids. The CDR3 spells CASSFFGNTEAFF. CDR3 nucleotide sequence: TGTGCCAGCAGTTTTTTCGGGAACACTGAAGCTTTCTTT.

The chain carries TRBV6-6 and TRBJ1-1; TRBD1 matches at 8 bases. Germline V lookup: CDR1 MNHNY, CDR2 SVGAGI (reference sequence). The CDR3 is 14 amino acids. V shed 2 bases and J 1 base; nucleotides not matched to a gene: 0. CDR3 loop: CASSYTGGNTEAFF. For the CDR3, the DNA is TGTGCCAGCAGTTACACAGGGGGGAACACTGAAGCTTTCTTT.

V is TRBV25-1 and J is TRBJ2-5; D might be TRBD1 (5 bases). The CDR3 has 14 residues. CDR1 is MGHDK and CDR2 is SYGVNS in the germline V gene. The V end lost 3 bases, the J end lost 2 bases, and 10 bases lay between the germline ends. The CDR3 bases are TGTGCCAGCAGTGAGTGGGGCCCACAAGAGACCCAGTACTTC. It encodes CASSEWGPQETQYF. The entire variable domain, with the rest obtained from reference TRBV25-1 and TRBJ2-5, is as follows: EADIYQTPRYLVIGTGKKITLECSQTMGHDKMYWYQQDPGMELHLIHYSYGVNSTEKGDLSSESTVSRIRTEHFPLTLESARPSHTSQYLCASSEWGPQETQYFGPGTRLLVL.

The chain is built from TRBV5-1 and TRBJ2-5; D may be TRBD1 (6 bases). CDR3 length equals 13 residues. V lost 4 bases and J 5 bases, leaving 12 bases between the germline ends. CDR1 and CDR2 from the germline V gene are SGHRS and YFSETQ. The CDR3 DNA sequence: TGCGCCAGCAGCATACAGGGTGGGGAGACCCAGTACTTC. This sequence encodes CASSIQGGETQYF.

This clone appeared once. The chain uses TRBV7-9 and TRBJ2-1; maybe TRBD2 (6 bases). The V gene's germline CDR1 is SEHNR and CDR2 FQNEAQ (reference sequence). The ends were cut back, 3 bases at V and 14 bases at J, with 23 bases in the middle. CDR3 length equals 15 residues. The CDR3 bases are TGTGCCAGCAGCTTCTCGGAGGGGTTGAGACGGCACAAGTTCTTC. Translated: CASSFSEGLRRHKFF.

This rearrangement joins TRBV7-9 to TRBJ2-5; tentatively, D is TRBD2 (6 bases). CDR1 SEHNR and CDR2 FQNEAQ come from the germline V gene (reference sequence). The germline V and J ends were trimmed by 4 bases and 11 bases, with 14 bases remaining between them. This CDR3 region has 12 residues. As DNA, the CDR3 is TGTGCCAGCAGCTCCGCATACGGGACTCAGTACTTC. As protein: CASSSAYGTQYF.

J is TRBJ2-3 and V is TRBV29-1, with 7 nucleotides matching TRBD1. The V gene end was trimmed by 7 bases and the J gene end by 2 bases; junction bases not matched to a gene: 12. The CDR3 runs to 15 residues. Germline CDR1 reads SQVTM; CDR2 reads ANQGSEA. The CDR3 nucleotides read TGCAGCGCTGACATGGGACAGTATGACACAGATACGCAGTATTTT. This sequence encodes CSADMGQYDTDTQYF.

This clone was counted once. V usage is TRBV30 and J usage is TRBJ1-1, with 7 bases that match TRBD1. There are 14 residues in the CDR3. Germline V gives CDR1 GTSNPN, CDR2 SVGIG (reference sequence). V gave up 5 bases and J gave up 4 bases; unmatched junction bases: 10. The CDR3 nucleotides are TGTGCCTGGGTTAACAGGGGACGCGTCACTGAAGCTTTCTTT. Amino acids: CAWVNRGRVTEAFF. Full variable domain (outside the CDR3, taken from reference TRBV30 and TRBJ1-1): SQTIHQWPATLVQPVGSPLSLECTVEGTSNPNLYWYRQAAGRGLQLLFYSVGIGQISSEVPQNLSASRPQDRQFILSSKKLLLSDSGFYLCAWVNRGRVTEAFFGQGTRLTVV.

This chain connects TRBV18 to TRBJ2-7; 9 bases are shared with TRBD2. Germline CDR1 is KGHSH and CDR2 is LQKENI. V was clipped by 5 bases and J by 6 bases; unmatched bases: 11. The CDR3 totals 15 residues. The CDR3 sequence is CASSLDRLAASEQYF. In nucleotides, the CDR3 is TGTGCCAGCTCATTGGACAGACTAGCGGCTAGCGAGCAGTACTTC.

DNA for the CDR3: TGTGCCACCAGCAGGACAGGGAGAAGGGACACCATATATTTT. As protein: CATSRTGRRDTIYF. The V gene is TRBV15, the J gene TRBJ1-3; TRBD1 matches 7 bases. The CDR3 is 14 amino acids. The ends lost 3 bases at V and 8 bases at J; junction bases unmatched: 7. CDR1 is LNHNV and CDR2 is YYDKDF in the germline V gene (reference sequence).

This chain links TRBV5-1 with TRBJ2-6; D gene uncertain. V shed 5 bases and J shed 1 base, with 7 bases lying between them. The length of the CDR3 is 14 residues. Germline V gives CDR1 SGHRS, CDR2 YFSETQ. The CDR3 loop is CASSFGSGANVLTF. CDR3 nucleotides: TGCGCCAGCAGTTTCGGTTCTGGGGCCAACGTCCTGACTTTC. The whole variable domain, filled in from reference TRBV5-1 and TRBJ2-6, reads KAGVTQTPRYLIKTRGQQVTLSCSPISGHRSVSWYQQTPGQGLQFLFEYFSETQRNKGNFPGRFSGRQFSNSRSEMNVSTLELGDSALYLCASSFGSGANVLTFGAGSRLTVL.

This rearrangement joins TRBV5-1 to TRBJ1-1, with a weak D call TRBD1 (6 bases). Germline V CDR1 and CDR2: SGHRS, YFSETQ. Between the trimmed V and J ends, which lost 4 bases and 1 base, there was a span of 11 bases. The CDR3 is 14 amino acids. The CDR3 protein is CASSPWTANTEAFF. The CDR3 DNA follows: TGCGCCAGCAGCCCGTGGACAGCGAACACTGAAGCTTTCTTT.

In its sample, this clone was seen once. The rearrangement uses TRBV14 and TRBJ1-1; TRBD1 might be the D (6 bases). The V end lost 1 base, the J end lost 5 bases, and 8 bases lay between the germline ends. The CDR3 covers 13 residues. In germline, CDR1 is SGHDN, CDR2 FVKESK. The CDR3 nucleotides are TGTGCCAGCAGCCAAGGGGGACAAACTGAAGCTTTCTTT. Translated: CASSQGGQTEAFF.

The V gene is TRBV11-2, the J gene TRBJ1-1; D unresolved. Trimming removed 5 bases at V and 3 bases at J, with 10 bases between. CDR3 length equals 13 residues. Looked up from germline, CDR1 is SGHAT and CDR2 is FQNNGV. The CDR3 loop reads CASSGIGDTEAFF. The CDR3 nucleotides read TGTGCCAGCAGCGGAATCGGGGACACTGAAGCTTTCTTT.

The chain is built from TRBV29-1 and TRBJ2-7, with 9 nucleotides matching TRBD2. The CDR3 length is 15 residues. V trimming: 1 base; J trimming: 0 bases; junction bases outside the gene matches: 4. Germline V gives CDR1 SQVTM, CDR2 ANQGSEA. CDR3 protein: CSVEGGSGSSYEQYF. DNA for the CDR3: TGCAGCGTTGAAGGGGGTAGCGGGAGCTCCTACGAGCAGTACTTC.

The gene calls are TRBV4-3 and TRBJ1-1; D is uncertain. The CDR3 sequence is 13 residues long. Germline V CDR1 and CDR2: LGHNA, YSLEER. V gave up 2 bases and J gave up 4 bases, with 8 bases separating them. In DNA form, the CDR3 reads TGCGCCAGCAGCCAATTTCGGGGCACTGAAGCTTTCTTT. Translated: CASSQFRGTEAFF.

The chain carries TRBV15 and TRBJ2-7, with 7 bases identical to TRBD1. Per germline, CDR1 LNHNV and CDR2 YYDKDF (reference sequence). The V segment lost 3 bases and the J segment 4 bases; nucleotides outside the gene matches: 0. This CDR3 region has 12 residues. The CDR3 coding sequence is TGTGCCACCAGCAGGGACAGGTACGAGCAGTACTTC. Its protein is CATSRDRYEQYF.

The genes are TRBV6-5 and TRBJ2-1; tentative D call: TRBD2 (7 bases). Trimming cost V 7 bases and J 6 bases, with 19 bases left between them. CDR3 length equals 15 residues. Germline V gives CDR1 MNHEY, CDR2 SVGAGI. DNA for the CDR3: TGTGCCAGCACATTATCGGGGGGCAGAGGCAATGAGCAGTTCTTC. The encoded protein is CASTLSGGRGNEQFF.

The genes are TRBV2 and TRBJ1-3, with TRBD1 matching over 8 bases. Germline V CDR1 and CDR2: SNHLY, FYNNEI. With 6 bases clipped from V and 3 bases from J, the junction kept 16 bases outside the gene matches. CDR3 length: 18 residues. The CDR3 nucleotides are TGTGCCAGCAGAGGGGGGACAGGCGACTTTTTGTATGGAAACACCATATATTTT. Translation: CASRGGTGDFLYGNTIYF.

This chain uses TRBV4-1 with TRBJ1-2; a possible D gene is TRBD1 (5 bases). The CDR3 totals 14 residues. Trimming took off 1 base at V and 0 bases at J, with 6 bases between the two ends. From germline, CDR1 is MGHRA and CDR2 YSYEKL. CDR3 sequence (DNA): TGCGCCAGCAGCCAAGGGACAACTAACTATGGCTACACCTTC. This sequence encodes CASSQGTTNYGYTF.

CDR3 nucleotide sequence: TGTGCCAGCAGTGGGACTGCGCTCGGGTTCCGGGACACTGAAGCTTTCTTT. Amino acids: CASSGTALGFRDTEAFF. The chain recombines TRBV2 with TRBJ1-1; D not certain. The V gene's germline CDR1 is SNHLY and CDR2 FYNNEI. This CDR3 spans 17 amino acids. V shed 4 bases and J shed 3 bases, with 21 bases lying between them.

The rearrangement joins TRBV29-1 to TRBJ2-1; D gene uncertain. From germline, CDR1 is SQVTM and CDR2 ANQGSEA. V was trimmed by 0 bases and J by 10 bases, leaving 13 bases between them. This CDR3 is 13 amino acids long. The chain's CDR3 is CSVEDPSKWEQFF. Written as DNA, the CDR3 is TGCAGCGTTGAAGATCCTTCTAAATGGGAGCAGTTCTTC.

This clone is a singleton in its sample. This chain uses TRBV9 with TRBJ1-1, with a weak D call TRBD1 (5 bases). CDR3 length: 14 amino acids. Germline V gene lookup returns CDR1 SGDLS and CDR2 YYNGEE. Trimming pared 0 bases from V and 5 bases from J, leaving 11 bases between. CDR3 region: CASSVGRGGTEAFF. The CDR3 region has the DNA TGTGCCAGCAGCGTAGGGAGGGGTGGGACTGAAGCTTTCTTT.

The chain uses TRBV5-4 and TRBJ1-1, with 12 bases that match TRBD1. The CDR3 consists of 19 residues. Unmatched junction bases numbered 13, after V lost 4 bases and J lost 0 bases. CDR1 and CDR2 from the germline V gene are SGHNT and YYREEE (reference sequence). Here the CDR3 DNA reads TGTGCCAGCAGCCGAGGCCGGGACAGGGGGCGGCAGCTGAACACTGAAGCTTTCTTT. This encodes CASSRGRDRGRQLNTEAFF. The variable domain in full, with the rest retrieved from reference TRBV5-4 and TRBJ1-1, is ETGVTQSPTHLIKTRGQQVTLRCSSQSGHNTVSWYQQALGQGPQFIFQYYREEENGRGNFPPRFSGLQFPNYSSELNVNALELDDSALYLCASSRGRDRGRQLNTEAFFGQGTRLTVV.